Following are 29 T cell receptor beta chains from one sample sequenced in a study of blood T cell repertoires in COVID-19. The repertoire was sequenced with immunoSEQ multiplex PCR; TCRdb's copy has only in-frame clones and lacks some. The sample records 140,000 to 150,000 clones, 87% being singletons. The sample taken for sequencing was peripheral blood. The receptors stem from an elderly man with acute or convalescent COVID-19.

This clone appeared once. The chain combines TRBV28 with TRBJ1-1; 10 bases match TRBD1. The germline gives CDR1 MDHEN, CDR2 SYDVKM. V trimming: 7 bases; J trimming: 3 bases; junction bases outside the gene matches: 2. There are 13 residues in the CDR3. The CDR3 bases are TGTGCCAGCATTGGACAGGGGGACACTGAAGCTTTCTTT. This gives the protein CASIGQGDTEAFF.

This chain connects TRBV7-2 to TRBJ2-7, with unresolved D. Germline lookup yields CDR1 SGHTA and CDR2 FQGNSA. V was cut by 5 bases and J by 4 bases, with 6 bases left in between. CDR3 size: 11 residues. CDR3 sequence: CASSPGYEQYF. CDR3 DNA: TGTGCCAGCAGCCCAGGTTACGAGCAGTACTTC. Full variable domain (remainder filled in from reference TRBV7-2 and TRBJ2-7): GAGVSQSPSNKVTEKGKDVELRCDPISGHTALYWYRQSLGQGLEFLIYFQGNSAPDKSGLPSDRFSAERTGGSVSTLTIQRTQQEDSAVYLCASSPGYEQYFGPGTRLTVT.

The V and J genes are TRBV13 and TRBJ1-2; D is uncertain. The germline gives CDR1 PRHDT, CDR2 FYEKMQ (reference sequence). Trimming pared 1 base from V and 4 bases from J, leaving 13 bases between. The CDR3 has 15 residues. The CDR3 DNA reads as TGTGCCAGCAGCTTAGCGCTGGGCAGACCCTATGGCTACACCTTC. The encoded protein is CASSLALGRPYGYTF.

CDR3 bases: TGTGCCATCAGTGAGTCAGGACAGTCGTTTGCAGATACGCAGTATTTT. Translating gives CAISESGQSFADTQYF. The chain is built from TRBV10-3 and TRBJ2-3; tentative D call: TRBD1 (6 bases). Germline V lookup: CDR1 ENHRY, CDR2 SYGVKD. This CDR3 is built from 16 residues. The ends were cut back, 0 bases at V and 4 bases at J, with 14 bases in the middle.

The CDR3, as DNA: TGTGCCAGCAGCCCCCGGGACAGAGGTATTGGTTCACCCCTCCACTTT. Translated: CASSPRDRGIGSPLHF. The V call is TRBV3-1 (or the pseudogene TRBV3-2), the J call TRBJ1-6, with 7 nucleotides matching TRBD1. V was clipped by 4 bases and J by 9 bases; unmatched bases: 12. The CDR3 covers 16 residues. CDR1 LGHDT and CDR2 YNNKEL come from the germline V gene (reference sequence).

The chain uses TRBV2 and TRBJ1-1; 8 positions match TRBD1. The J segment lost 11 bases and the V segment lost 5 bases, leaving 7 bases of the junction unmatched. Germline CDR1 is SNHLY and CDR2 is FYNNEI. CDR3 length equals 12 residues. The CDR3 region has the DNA TGTGCCAGCAGTCCCGGGACAGGCGTTGCTTTCTTT. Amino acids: CASSPGTGVAFF.

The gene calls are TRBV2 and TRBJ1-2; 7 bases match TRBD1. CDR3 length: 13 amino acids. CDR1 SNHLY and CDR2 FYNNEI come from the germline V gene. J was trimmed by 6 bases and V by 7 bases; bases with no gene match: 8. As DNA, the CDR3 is TGTGCCAGCATGCGGCAGGGGGTCAATGGCTACACCTTC. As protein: CASMRQGVNGYTF. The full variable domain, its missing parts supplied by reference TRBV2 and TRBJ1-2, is EPEVTQTPSHQVTQMGQEVILRCVPISNHLYFYWYRQILGQKVEFLVSFYNNEISEKSEIFDDQFSVERPDGSNFTLKIRSTKLEDSAMYFCASMRQGVNGYTFGSGTRLTVV.

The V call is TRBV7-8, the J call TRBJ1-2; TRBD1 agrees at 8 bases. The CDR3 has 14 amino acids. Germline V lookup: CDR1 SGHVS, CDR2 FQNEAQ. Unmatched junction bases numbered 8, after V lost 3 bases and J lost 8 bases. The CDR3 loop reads CASSFSQGVKGYTF. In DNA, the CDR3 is TGTGCCAGCAGCTTTTCACAGGGGGTGAAGGGCTACACCTTC.

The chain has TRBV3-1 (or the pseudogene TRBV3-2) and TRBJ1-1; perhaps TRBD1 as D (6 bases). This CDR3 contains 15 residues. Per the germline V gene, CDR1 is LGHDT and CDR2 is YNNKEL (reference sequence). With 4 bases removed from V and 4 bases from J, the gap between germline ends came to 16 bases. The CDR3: CASSLTGRAGTEAFF. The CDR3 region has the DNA TGTGCCAGCAGCCTAACAGGGAGGGCCGGCACTGAAGCTTTCTTT.

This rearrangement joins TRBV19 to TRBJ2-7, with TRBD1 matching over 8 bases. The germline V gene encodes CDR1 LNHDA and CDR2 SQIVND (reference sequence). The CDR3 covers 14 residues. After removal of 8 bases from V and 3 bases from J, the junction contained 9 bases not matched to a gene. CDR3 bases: TGTGCCAGTGCCACAGGGGGATTAAGCTACGAGCAGTACTTC. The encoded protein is CASATGGLSYEQYF. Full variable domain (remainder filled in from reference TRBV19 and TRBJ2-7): DGGITQSPKYLFRKEGQNVTLSCEQNLNHDAMYWYRQDPGQGLRLIYYSQIVNDFQKGDIAEGYSVSREKKESFPLTVTSAQKNPTAFYLCASATGGLSYEQYFGPGTRLTVT.

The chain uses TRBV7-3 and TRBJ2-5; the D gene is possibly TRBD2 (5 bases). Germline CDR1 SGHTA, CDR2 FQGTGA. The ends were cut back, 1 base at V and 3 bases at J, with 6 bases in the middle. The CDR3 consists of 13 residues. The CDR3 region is CASSLNGEETQYF. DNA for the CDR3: TGTGCCAGCAGCTTAAACGGGGAAGAGACCCAGTACTTC.

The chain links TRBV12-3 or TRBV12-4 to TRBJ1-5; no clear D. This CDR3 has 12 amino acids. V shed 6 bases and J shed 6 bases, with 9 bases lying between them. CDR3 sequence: CASSPRGQPQHF. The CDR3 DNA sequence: TGTGCCAGCAGCCCACGCGGTCAGCCCCAGCATTTT.

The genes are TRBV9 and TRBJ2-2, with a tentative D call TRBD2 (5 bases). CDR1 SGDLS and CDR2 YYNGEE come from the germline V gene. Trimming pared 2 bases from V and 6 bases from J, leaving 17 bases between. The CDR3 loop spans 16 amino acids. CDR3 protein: CASSVRGLWKSGELFF. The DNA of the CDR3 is TGTGCCAGCAGCGTCCGAGGGCTTTGGAAGTCCGGGGAGCTGTTTTTT.

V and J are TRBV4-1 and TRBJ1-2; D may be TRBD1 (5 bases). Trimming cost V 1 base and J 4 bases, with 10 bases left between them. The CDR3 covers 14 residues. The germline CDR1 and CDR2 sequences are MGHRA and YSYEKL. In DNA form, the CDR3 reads TGCGCCAGCAGCCAAGTCCCGGGGGTCTATGGCTACACCTTC. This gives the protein CASSQVPGVYGYTF.

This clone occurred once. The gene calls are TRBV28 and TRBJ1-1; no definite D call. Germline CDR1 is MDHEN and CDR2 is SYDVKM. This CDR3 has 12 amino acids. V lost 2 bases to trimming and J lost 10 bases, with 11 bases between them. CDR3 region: CASSLAVVGAFF. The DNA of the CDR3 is TGTGCCAGCAGTTTAGCGGTGGTCGGAGCTTTCTTT.

CDR3 amino acids: CASSFVTPPNEQFF. The CDR3, as DNA: TGTGCCAGCAGCTTCGTTACTCCTCCCAATGAGCAGTTCTTC. The chain employs TRBV5-4 and TRBJ2-1; no clear D gene. Germline CDR1 reads SGHNT; CDR2 reads YYREEE (reference sequence). The CDR3 totals 14 residues. V lost 2 bases and J 6 bases, leaving 12 bases between the germline ends.

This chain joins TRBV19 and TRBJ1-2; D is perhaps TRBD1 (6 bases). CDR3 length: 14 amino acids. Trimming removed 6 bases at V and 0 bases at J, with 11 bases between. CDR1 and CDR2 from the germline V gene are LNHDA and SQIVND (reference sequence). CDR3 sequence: CASSLQGSNYGYTF. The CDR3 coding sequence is TGTGCCAGTAGCCTACAGGGATCTAACTATGGCTACACCTTC.

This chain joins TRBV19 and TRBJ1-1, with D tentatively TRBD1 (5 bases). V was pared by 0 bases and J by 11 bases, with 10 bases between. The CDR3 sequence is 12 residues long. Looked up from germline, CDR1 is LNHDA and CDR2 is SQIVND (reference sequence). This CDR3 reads CASSIDRGRAFF. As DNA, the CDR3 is TGTGCCAGTAGTATAGATCGGGGGAGGGCTTTCTTT.

Here the CDR3 reads CASSTQGTNQPQHF. The DNA of the CDR3 is TGTGCCAGTAGTACACAGGGGACAAATCAGCCCCAGCATTTT. V usage is TRBV19 and J usage is TRBJ1-5; 7 positions agree with TRBD1. The CDR3 totals 14 residues. Trimming cost V 4 bases and J 4 bases; bases outside gene matches: 4. Germline V gives CDR1 LNHDA, CDR2 SQIVND (reference sequence).

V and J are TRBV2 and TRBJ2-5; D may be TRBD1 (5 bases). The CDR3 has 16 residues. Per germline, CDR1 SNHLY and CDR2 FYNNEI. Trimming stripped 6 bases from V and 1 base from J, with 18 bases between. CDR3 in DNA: TGTGCCAGCAGAGTTACTACGCAGGGCCCCCAAGAGACCCAGTACTTC. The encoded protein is CASRVTTQGPQETQYF.

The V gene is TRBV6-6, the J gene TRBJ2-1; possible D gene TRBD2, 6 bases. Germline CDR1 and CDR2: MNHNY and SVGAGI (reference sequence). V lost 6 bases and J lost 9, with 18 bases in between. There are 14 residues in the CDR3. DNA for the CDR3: TGTGCCAGCAGGGAAAGAAGCGCGGGATTTGAGCAGTTCTTC. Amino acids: CASRERSAGFEQFF.

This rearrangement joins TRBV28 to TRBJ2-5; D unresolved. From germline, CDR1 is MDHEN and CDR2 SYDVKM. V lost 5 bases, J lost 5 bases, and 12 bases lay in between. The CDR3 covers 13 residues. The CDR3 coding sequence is TGTGCCAGCAGTGTTCTAGGTTCTGAGACCCAGTACTTC. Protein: CASSVLGSETQYF.

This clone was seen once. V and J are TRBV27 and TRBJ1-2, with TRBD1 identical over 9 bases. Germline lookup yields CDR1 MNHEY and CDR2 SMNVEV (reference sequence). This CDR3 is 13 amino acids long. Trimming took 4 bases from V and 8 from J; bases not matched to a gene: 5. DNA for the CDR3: TGTGCCAGCAGTTCGGGACAGGGAAGAGGCTACACCTTC. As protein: CASSSGQGRGYTF.

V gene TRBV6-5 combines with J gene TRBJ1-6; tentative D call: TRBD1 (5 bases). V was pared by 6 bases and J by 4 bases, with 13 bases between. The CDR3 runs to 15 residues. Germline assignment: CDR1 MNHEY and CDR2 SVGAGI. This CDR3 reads CASSPKQAYNSPLHF. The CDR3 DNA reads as TGTGCCAGCAGCCCAAAACAGGCTTATAATTCACCCCTCCACTTT.

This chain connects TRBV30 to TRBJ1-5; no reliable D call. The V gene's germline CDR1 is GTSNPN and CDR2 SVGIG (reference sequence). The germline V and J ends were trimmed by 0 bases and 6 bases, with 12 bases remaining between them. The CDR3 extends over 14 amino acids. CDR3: CAWSVPGWSQPQHF. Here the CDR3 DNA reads TGTGCCTGGAGTGTACCCGGGTGGAGTCAGCCCCAGCATTTT.

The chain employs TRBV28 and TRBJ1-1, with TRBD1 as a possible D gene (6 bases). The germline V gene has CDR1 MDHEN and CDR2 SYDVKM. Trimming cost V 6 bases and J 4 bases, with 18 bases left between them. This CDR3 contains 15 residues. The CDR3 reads CASSPPGRGGTEAFF. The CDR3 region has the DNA TGTGCCAGCAGCCCGCCGGGCCGAGGGGGCACTGAAGCTTTCTTT.

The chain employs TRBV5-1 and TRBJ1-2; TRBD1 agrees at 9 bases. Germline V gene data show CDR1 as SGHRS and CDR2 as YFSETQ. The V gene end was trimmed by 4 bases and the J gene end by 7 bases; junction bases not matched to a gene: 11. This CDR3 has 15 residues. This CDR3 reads CASSGGAGTGSGYTF. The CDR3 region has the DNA TGCGCCAGCAGCGGGGGGGCCGGGACAGGGTCTGGCTACACCTTC.

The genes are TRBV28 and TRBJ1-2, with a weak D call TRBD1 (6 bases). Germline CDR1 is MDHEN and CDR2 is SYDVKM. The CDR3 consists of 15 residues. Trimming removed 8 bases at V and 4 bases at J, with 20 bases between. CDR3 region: CASWRQGNIGYGYTF. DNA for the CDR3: TGTGCCAGCTGGCGGCAGGGGAATATAGGCTATGGCTACACCTTC.

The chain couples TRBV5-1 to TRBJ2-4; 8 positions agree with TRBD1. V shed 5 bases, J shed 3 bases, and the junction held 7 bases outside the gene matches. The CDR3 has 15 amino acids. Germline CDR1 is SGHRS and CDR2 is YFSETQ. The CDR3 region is CASREGQGNKNIQYF. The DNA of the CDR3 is TGCGCCAGCAGGGAAGGACAGGGAAACAAAAACATTCAGTACTTC.